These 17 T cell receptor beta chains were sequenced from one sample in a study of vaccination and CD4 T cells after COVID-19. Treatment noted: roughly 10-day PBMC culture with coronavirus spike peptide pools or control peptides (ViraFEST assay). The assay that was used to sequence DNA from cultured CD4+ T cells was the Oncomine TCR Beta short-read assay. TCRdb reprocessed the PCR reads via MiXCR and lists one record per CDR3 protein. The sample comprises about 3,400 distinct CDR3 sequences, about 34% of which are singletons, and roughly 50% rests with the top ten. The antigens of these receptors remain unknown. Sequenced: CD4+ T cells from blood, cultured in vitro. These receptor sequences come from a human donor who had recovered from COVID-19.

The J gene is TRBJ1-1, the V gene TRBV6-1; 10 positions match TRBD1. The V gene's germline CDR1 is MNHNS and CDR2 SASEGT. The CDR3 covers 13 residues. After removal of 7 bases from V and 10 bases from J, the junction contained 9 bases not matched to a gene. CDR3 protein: CASTWDRGRVAFF. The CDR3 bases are TGTGCCAGCACCTGGGACAGGGGCCGAGTAGCTTTCTTT.

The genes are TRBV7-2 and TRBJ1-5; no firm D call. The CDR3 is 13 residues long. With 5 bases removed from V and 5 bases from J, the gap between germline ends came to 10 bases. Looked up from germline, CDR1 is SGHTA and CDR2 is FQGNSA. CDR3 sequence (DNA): TGTGCCAGCAGCCCCAGACCTGATCAGCCCCAGCATTTT. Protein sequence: CASSPRPDQPQHF. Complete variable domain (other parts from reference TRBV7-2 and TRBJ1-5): GAGVSQSPSNKVTEKGKDVELRCDPISGHTALYWYRQSLGQGLEFLIYFQGNSAPDKSGLPSDRFSAERTGGSVSTLTIQRTQQEDSAVYLCASSPRPDQPQHFGDGTRLSIL.

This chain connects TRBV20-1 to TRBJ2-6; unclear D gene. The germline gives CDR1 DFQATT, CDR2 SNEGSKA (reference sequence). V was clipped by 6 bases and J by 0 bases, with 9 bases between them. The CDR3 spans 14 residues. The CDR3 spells CSATPTSGANVLTF. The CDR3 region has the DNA TGCAGTGCAACCCCCACCTCTGGGGCCAACGTCCTGACTTTC.

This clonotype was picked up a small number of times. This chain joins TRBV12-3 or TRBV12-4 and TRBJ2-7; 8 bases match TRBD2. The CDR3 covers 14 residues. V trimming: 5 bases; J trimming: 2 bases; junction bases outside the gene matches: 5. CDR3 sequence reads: CASSPPGLAYEQYF. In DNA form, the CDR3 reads TGTGCCAGCAGTCCCCCGGGACTAGCCTACGAGCAGTACTTC.

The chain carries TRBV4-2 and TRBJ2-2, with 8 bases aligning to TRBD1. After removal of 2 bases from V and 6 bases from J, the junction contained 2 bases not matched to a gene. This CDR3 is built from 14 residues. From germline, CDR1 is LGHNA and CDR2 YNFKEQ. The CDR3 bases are TGTGCCAGCAGCCAATGGACAGGGTCCGGGGAGCTGTTTTTT. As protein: CASSQWTGSGELFF.

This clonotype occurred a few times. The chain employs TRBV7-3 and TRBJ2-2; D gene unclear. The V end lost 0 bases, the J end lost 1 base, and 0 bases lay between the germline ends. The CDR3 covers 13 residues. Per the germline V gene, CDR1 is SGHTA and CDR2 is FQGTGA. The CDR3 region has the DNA TGTGCCAGCAGCTTAACGAACACCGGGGAGCTGTTTTTT. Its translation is CASSLTNTGELFF.

The DNA of the CDR3 is TGTGCCTGGAGTGTACGGGGGGCTGAAGCTTTCTTT. Amino acid sequence: CAWSVRGAEAFF. The rearrangement links TRBV30 to TRBJ1-1; tentatively, D is TRBD1 (5 bases). The CDR3 sequence is 12 residues long. Trimming cost V 0 bases and J 6 bases, with 8 bases left between them. CDR1 is GTSNPN and CDR2 is SVGIG in the germline V gene (reference sequence).

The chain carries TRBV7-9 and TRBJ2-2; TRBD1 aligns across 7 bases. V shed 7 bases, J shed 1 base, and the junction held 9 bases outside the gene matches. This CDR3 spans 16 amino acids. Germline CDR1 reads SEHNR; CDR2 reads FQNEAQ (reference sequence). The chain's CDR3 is CASNLLGTVNTGELFF. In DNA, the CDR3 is TGTGCCAGCAACCTCCTAGGGACAGTGAACACCGGGGAGCTGTTTTTT.

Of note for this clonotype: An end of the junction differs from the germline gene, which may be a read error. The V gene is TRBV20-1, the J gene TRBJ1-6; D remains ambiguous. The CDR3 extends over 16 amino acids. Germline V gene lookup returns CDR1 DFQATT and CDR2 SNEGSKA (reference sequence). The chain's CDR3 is CSARDQRFLGNSPLHF. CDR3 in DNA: TGCAGTGCCAGAGACCAGCGGTTCTTGGGAAATTCACCCCTCCACTTT.

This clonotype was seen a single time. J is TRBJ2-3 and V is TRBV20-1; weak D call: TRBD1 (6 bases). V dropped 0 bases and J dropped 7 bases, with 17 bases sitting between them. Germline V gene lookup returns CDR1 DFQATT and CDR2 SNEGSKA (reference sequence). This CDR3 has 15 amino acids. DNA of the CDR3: TGCAGTGCTAGAGAGGCAGGGGCCAAAGGGAATACGCAGTATTTT. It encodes CSAREAGAKGNTQYF.

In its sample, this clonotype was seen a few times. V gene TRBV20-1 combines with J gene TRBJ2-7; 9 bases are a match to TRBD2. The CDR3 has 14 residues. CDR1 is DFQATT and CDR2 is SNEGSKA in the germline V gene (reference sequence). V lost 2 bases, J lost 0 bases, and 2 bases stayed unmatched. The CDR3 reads CSARRAGGSYEQYF. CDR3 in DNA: TGCAGTGCTAGAAGAGCGGGGGGCTCCTACGAGCAGTACTTC.

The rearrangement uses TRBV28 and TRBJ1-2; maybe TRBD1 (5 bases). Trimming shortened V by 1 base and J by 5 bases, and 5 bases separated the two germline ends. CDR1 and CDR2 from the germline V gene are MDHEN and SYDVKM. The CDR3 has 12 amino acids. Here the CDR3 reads CASSLSGYGYTF. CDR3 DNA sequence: TGTGCCAGCAGTTTATCAGGGTATGGCTACACCTTC.

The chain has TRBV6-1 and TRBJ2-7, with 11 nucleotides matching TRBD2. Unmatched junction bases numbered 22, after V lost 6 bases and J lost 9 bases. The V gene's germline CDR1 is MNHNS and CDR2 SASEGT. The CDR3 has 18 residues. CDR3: CASSSQTSGDAPAYAQYF. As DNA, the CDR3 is TGTGCCAGCAGCTCTCAGACTAGCGGGGACGCCCCAGCCTATGCGCAGTACTTC.

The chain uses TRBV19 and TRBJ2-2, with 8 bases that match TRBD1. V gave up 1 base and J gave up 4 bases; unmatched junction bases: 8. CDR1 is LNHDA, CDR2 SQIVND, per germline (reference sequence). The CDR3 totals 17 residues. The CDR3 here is CASSIGPGQATTGELFF. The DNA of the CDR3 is TGTGCCAGTAGTATAGGGCCGGGACAGGCTACCACCGGGGAGCTGTTTTTT.

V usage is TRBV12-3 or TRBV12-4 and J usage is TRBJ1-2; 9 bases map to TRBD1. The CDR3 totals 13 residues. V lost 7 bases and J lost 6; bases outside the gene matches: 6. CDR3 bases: TGTGCCAGCAACCAGGACAGGGGAAATGGCTACACCTTC. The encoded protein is CASNQDRGNGYTF.

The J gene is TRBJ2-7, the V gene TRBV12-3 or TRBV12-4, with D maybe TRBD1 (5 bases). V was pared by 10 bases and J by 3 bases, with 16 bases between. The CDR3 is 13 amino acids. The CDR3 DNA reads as TGTGCCACCACGAGAAGGGGTGGCTACGAGCAGTACTTC. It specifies CATTRRGGYEQYF.

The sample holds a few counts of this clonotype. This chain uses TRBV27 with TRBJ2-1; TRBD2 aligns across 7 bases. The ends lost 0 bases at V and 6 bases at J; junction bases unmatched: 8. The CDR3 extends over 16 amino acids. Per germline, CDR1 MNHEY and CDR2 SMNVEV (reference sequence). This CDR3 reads CASSLSAGTIINEQFF. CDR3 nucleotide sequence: TGTGCCAGCAGTTTATCCGCAGGGACTATTATCAATGAGCAGTTCTTC.